The clone carrying this T cell receptor (beta chain) was detected only a few times. The antigen is undetermined. For repertoire sequencing, the TCR beta CDR3 regions were amplified from RNA transcripts. An initial RT-PCR round employing HTBI primers preceded a second-round multiplex PCR. In TCRdb, the multiplex PCR reads were re-called with MiXCR into one record per CDR3 protein. Of around 600,000 distinct CDR3 sequences in the sample, over 40% were seen once. V was shortened by 3 bases and J by 1 base, with 9 bases between the two germline ends. This CDR3 region has 15 residues. CDR1 SGHTA and CDR2 FQGNSA come from the germline V gene. Ophthalmopathy donors showed moderate-to-severe activity, CAS ≥3, NOSPECS ≥4 and a duration under 3 months. Orbital computed tomography and thyroid ultrasound, along with TRAb, serum thyroxine and clinical symptoms, underpinned diagnosis. The authors used Ficoll-Paque density gradient centrifugation to separate PBMCs. The input was around 10 ml of fresh peripheral blood.

This sample was included in a study of Graves' ophthalmopathy and Graves' hyperthyroidism. Overall study results and limits: Thyroid clonotypes that were expanded above 0.001 frequency mostly also appeared in blood.

The sample taken for sequencing was peripheral blood. This chain uses TRBV7-2 with TRBJ2-2; D remains ambiguous. The sequence was collected from an adult man with Graves' ophthalmopathy. The CDR3 reads CASSFEGLNTGELFF. CDR3 nucleotides: TGTGCCAGCAGCTTCGAAGGGCTGAACACCGGGGAGCTGTTTTTT. The whole variable domain, remainder taken from reference TRBV7-2 and TRBJ2-2, is GAGVSQSPSNKVTEKGKDVELRCDPISGHTALYWYRQSLGQGLEFLIYFQGNSAPDKSGLPSDRFSAERTGGSVSTLTIQRTQQEDSAVYLCASSFEGLNTGELFFGEGSRLTVL.